The 20 T cell receptor beta chains presented below share a single source sample, sequenced in a study of vaccination effects on CD4 cells after COVID-19. After expansion with viral peptide pools in the ViraFEST assay, antigen-specific CD4+ T cells were sequenced. On roughly day 9 of culture, CD4+ T cells were separated out. Either the BNT162b2 or mRNA-1273 vaccine was given to participants in two doses. The assay was immunoSEQ multiplex PCR, and TCRdb's table has in-frame clones only and misses some. The repertoire holds around 69,000 clones, with over 70% as singletons. No antigens are known for them. The sample was CD4+ T cells from PBMCs cultured with HCoV-229E spike peptides, taken after COVID-19 vaccination. These receptors were taken from a human donor who received a COVID-19 vaccine.

The chain couples TRBV6-6 to TRBJ2-7; D gene unclear. The CDR3 loop spans 15 amino acids. CDR1 is MNHNY, CDR2 SVGAGI, per germline (reference sequence). Trimming took off 2 bases at V and 0 bases at J, with 11 bases between the two ends. Written as DNA, the CDR3 is TGTGCCAGCAGTTACGGAGCAACAAGCTCCTACGAGCAGTACGTC. This codes for CASSYGATSSYEQYV.

The chain employs TRBV11-2 and TRBJ1-6; TRBD1 agrees at 9 bases. V dropped 2 bases and J dropped 6; count of bases not matched to a gene: 5. This CDR3 is 16 amino acids long. In germline, CDR1 is SGHAT, CDR2 FQNNGV. CDR3 region: CASSLRPGQGNSPLHF. CDR3 nucleotide sequence: TGTGCCAGCAGCTTACGACCGGGACAGGGTAATTCACCCCTCCACTTT. Variable domain in full (rest from reference TRBV11-2 and TRBJ1-6): EAGVAQSPRYKIIEKRQSVAFWCNPISGHATLYWYQQILGQGPKLLIQFQNNGVVDDSQLPKDRFSAERLKGVDSTLKIQPAKLEDSAVYLCASSLRPGQGNSPLHFGNGTRLTVT.

This clone turned up a few times. The gene calls are TRBV12-5 and TRBJ2-2; D gene uncertain. V was shortened by 7 bases and J by 3 bases, with 9 bases between the two germline ends. The CDR3 is made up of 13 amino acids. The V gene's germline CDR1 is LGHNT and CDR2 FRNRAP. The CDR3 region has the DNA TGTGCTAGTGCCCTCGGTCACACCGGGGAGCTGTTTTTT. As protein: CASALGHTGELFF.

The chain combines TRBV30 with TRBJ2-3; possibly TRBD2 for D (6 bases). The germline V and J ends were trimmed by 2 bases and 1 base, with 13 bases remaining between them. The germline gives CDR1 GTSNPN, CDR2 SVGIG (reference sequence). This CDR3 contains 15 residues. In DNA, the CDR3 is TGTGCCTGGAGTAGGGAGGTATCACGCACAGATACGCAGTATTTT. It is translated as CAWSREVSRTDTQYF.

The chain joins TRBV24-1 to TRBJ2-5, with TRBD1 matching over 8 bases. The CDR3 has 14 residues. From germline, CDR1 is KGHDR and CDR2 SFDVKD. Trimming at V came to 4 bases and at J to 3 bases, leaving 3 bases not matched to a gene. The CDR3 DNA sequence: TGTGCCACCAGTGACAGGACAGGGAAAGAGACCCAGTACTTC. Protein: CATSDRTGKETQYF.

The chain links TRBV15 to TRBJ2-5, with a possible D match to TRBD1 (6 bases). CDR3 length: 15 residues. Germline CDR1 is LNHNV and CDR2 is YYDKDF (reference sequence). V was clipped by 3 bases and J by 5 bases, with 16 bases between them. CDR3 in DNA: TGTGCCACCAGCAGGAGACAAGGGGGTGGGGAGACCCAGTACTTC. This sequence encodes CATSRRQGGGETQYF.

This rearrangement joins TRBV12-3 or TRBV12-4 to TRBJ1-5; the D is unclear. The CDR3 is 13 residues long. The germline V and J ends were trimmed by 1 base and 6 bases, with 7 bases remaining between them. The CDR3 protein is CASSLEDGQPQHF. CDR3 bases: TGTGCCAGCAGTTTAGAGGACGGTCAGCCCCAGCATTTT.

The gene calls are TRBV5-6 and TRBJ2-1; D remains unclear. Trimming stripped 2 bases from V and 3 bases from J, with 9 bases between. This CDR3 is built from 14 residues. Germline V lookup: CDR1 SGHDT, CDR2 YYEEEE. CDR3 loop: CASSLVVSYNEQFF. The CDR3 DNA is TGTGCCAGCAGCTTAGTCGTCAGCTACAATGAGCAGTTCTTC.

The V and J genes are TRBV3-1 (or the pseudogene TRBV3-2) and TRBJ2-2; 8 positions agree with TRBD1. V lost 4 bases to trimming and J lost 6 bases; unmatched junction nucleotides: 7. The V gene's germline CDR1 is LGHDT and CDR2 YNNKEL (reference sequence). This CDR3 is 15 amino acids long. CDR3 bases: TGTGCCAGCAGCCGCACAGGGGGATCGGCCGGGGAGCTGTTTTTT. Its protein is CASSRTGGSAGELFF.

The rearrangement links TRBV11-2 to TRBJ2-5; D remains ambiguous. The CDR3 is 13 residues long. Deletions cut 5 bases from V and 1 base from J, with 8 bases between. The germline V gene encodes CDR1 SGHAT and CDR2 FQNNGV. The CDR3 protein is CASSPAPQETQYF. Written as DNA, the CDR3 is TGTGCCAGCAGCCCCGCACCCCAAGAGACCCAGTACTTC.

The rearrangement links TRBV7-9 to TRBJ1-3; D call uncertain. Germline values: CDR1 SEHNR, CDR2 FQNEAQ (reference sequence). CDR3 length equals 12 residues. Between the trimmed V and J ends, which lost 5 bases and 8 bases, there was a span of 10 bases. The CDR3 sequence is CASSPGSDTIYF. The CDR3 nucleotides are TGTGCCAGCAGCCCTGGATCGGACACCATATATTTT.

The chain combines TRBV4-1 with TRBJ2-2, with D perhaps being TRBD1 or TRBD2 (5 bases each). Trimming removed 0 bases at V and 4 bases at J, with 9 bases between. CDR3 length: 15 residues. The germline gives CDR1 MGHRA, CDR2 YSYEKL. The CDR3 spells CASSQEGRSTGELFF. In DNA, the CDR3 is TGCGCCAGCAGCCAAGAGGGACGAAGCACCGGGGAGCTGTTTTTT.

The chain joins TRBV7-2 to TRBJ2-3; D might be TRBD1 (5 bases). From germline, CDR1 is SGHTA and CDR2 FQGNSA. V lost 6 bases, J lost 1 base, and 8 bases lay in between. This CDR3 contains 13 residues. The CDR3 sequence is CASRSTGTDTQYF. CDR3 nucleotide sequence: TGTGCCAGCAGGTCGACAGGCACAGATACGCAGTATTTT.

V and J are TRBV9 and TRBJ2-2; the D gene is possibly TRBD1 (6 bases). Per the germline V gene, CDR1 is SGDLS and CDR2 is YYNGEE. The CDR3 is 14 amino acids. The V end was cut by 0 bases, the J end by 4 bases, with 7 bases between. CDR3 sequence (DNA): TGTGCCAGCAGCGTAGTAGGGGGCACCGGGGAGCTGTTTTTT. Amino acid sequence: CASSVVGGTGELFF. The whole variable domain, filled in from reference TRBV9 and TRBJ2-2, reads DSGVTQTPKHLITATGQRVTLRCSPRSGDLSVYWYQQSLDQGLQFLIQYYNGEERAKGNILERFSAQQFPDLHSELNLSSLELGDSALYFCASSVVGGTGELFFGEGSRLTVL.

The table lists this clone with a few counts. The CDR3 reads CASSPRDMTGELFF. CDR3 bases: TGCGCCAGCAGCCCAAGGGACATGACCGGGGAGCTGTTTTTT. J is TRBJ2-2 and V is TRBV5-1; possible D gene TRBD1, 6 bases. The germline V gene has CDR1 SGHRS and CDR2 YFSETQ. This CDR3 region has 14 residues. V was cut by 4 bases and J by 5 bases, with 12 bases left in between.

The chain employs TRBV28 and TRBJ1-2; possibly TRBD1 for D (6 bases). The CDR3 contains 15 residues. Per the germline V gene, CDR1 is MDHEN and CDR2 is SYDVKM. V dropped 4 bases and J dropped 2 bases, with 14 bases sitting between them. CDR3 nucleotide sequence: TGTGCCAGCAGTTCCCCCCCGGGGGGCAACTATGGCTACACCTTC. Translation gives CASSSPPGGNYGYTF.

This clone appeared a single time. The V gene is TRBV28, the J gene TRBJ2-3; 8 bases line up with TRBD1. The V segment lost 6 bases and the J segment 0 bases; nucleotides outside the gene matches: 2. Germline CDR1 is MDHEN and CDR2 is SYDVKM. The CDR3 covers 14 residues. The CDR3 loop reads CASRDRVSTDTQYF. The CDR3 region has the DNA TGTGCCAGCAGGGACAGGGTAAGCACAGATACGCAGTATTTT.

The chain employs TRBV5-6 and TRBJ2-5; 7 bases fit TRBD1. The CDR3 sequence is 15 residues long. J was trimmed by 5 bases and V by 4 bases; bases with no gene match: 11. Germline V gene data show CDR1 as SGHDT and CDR2 as YYEEEE. Written as DNA, the CDR3 is TGTGCCAGCAGCATGGGACAGCCCATCACGGAGACCCAGTACTTC. Translation gives CASSMGQPITETQYF.

V gene TRBV6-4 combines with J gene TRBJ2-6; possibly TRBD1 or TRBD2 for D (5 bases each). This CDR3 comprises 15 residues. Germline V gene data show CDR1 as MRHNA and CDR2 as SNTAGT. Trimming took off 3 bases at V and 0 bases at J, with 6 bases between the two ends. The DNA for the CDR3 is TGTGCCAGCAGTGAGGGGGTCTCTGGGGCCAACGTCCTGACTTTC. Translated: CASSEGVSGANVLTF.

This chain links TRBV30 with TRBJ1-4; D call uncertain. CDR3 size: 14 residues. The germline V gene encodes CDR1 GTSNPN and CDR2 SVGIG (reference sequence). The ends were cut back, 0 bases at V and 8 bases at J, with 13 bases in the middle. The CDR3 loop reads CAWSVWRAGEKLFF. The DNA for the CDR3 is TGTGCCTGGAGTGTTTGGAGAGCTGGGGAAAAACTGTTTTTT.